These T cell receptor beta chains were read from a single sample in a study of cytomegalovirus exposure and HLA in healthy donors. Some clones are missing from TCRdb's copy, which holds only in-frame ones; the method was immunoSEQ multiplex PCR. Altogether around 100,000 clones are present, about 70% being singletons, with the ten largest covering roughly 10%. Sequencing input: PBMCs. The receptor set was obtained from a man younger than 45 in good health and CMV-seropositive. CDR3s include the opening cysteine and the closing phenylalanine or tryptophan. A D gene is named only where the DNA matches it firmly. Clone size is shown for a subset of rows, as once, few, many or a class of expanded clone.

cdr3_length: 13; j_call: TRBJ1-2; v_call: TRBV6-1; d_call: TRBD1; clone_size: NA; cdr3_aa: CASKLGQGQGYTF; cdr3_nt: TGTGCCAGCAAACTAGGACAGGGGCAAGGCTACACCTTC
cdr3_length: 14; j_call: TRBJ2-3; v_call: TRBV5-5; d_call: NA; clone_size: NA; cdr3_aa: CASQSRQGPDTQYF; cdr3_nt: TGTGCCAGCCAAAGTAGGCAGGGTCCAGATACGCAGTATTTT
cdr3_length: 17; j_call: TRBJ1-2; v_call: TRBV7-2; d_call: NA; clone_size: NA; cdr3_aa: CASSSGSPGTSNYGYTF; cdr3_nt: TGTGCCAGCAGCTCAGGCAGTCCAGGAACCTCTAACTATGGCTACACCTTC
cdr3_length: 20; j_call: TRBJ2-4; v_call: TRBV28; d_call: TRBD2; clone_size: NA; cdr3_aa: CASTLDALIRLAGPQNIQYF; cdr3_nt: TGTGCCAGCACCCTGGACGCCCTAATACGACTAGCGGGACCACAAAACATTCAGTACTTC
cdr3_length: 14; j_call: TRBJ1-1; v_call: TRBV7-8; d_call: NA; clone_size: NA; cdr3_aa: CASSVNEGGTEAFF; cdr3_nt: TGTGCCAGCAGCGTTAATGAGGGCGGCACTGAAGCTTTCTTT
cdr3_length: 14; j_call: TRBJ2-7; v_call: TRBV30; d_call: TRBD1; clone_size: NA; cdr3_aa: CAWSLDRGSYEQYF; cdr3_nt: TGTGCCTGGAGTCTGGACAGGGGGTCCTACGAGCAGTACTTC
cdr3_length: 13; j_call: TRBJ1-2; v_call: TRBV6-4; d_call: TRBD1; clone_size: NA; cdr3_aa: CASSVDRGSGYTF; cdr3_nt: TGTGCCAGCAGCGTTGACAGGGGAAGTGGCTACACCTTC
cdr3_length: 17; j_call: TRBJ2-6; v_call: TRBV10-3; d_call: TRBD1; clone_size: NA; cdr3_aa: CAISAGRGRGGANGLTF; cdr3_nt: TGTGCCATCAGTGCGGGCAGGGGGCGAGGTGGGGCCAACGGCCTGACTTTC
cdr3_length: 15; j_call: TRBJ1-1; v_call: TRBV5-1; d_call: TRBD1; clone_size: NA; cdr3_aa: CASSLPRTGNTEAFF; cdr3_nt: TGCGCCAGCAGCTTGCCGCGGACAGGGAACACTGAAGCTTTCTTT
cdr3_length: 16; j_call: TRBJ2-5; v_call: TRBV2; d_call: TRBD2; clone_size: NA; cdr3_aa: CASSGVLAGGPETQYF; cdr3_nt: TGTGCCAGCAGTGGGGTTTTAGCGGGGGGGCCCGAGACCCAGTACTTC
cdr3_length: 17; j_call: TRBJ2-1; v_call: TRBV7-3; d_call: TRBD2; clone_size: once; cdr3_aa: CASSLTRLAGASDEQFF; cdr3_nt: TGTGCCAGCAGCTTGACCCGGCTAGCGGGAGCTTCAGATGAGCAGTTCTTC
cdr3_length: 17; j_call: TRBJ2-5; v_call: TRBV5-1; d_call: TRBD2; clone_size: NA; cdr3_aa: CASSLARGLADLETQYF; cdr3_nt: TGCGCCAGCAGCTTGGCCAGAGGACTAGCGGACCTGGAGACCCAGTACTTC
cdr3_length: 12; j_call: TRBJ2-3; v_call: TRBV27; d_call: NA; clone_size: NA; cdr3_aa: CASSGGTDTQYF; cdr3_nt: TGTGCCAGCAGCGGCGGGACAGATACGCAGTATTTT
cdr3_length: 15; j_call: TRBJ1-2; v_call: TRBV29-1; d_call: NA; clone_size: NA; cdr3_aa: CSVEDDRRRLYGYTF; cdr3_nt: TGCAGCGTTGAAGACGATAGGAGGCGGCTTTATGGCTACACCTTC
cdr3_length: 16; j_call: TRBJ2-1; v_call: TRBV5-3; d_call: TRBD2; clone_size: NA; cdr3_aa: CARSPVTGLASNEQFF; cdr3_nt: TGTGCCAGAAGCCCTGTGACGGGACTAGCGTCGAATGAGCAGTTCTTC
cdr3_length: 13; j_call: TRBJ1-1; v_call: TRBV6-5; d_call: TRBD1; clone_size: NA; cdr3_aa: CASNRGGNTEAFF; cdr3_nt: TGTGCCAGTAACAGGGGGGGAAACACTGAAGCTTTCTTT
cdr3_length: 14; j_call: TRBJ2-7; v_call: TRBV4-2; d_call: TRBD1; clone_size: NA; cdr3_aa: CASSYPGQGNEQYF; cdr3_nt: TGTGCCAGCAGCTACCCGGGACAGGGGAACGAGCAGTACTTC
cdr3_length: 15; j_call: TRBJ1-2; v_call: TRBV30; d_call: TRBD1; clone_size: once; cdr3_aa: CASHSGTVANYGYTF; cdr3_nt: TGTGCCTCGCACTCCGGGACAGTCGCTAACTATGGCTACACCTTC
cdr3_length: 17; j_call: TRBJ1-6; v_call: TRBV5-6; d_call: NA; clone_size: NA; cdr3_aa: CASSRISGETYNSPLHF; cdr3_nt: TGTGCCAGCAGCCGAATATCAGGGGAGACCTATAATTCACCCCTCCACTTT
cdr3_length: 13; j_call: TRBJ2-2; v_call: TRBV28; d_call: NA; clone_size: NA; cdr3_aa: CASSGHRTGELFF; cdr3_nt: TGTGCCAGCAGTGGACATAGGACCGGGGAGCTGTTTTTT
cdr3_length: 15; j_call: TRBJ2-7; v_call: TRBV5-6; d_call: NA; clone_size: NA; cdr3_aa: CASSVRGNVVYEQYF; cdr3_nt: TGTGCCAGCAGCGTCCGGGGGAACGTAGTTTACGAGCAGTACTTC
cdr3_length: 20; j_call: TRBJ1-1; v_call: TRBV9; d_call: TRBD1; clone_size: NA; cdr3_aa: CASSDTTLPGQGLNGPEAFF; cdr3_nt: TGTGCCAGCAGTGATACAACCCTACCGGGACAGGGTTTAAACGGTCCTGAAGCTTTCTTT
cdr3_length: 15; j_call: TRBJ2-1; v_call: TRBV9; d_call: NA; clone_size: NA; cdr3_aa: CASSVTGFLYNEQFF; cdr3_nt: TGTGCCAGCAGCGTGACAGGTTTCCTTTACAATGAGCAGTTCTTC
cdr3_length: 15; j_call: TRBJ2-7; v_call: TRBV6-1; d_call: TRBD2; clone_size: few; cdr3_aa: CASRVFRGGSYEQYF; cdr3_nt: TGTGCCAGCAGGGTCTTTCGGGGGGGCTCCTACGAGCAGTACTTC
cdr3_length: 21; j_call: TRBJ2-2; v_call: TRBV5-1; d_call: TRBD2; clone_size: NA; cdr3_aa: CASSLVPSGLASRWGTGELFF; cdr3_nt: TGCGCCAGCAGCTTGGTTCCATCGGGACTAGCCTCTCGGTGGGGAACCGGGGAGCTGTTTTTT
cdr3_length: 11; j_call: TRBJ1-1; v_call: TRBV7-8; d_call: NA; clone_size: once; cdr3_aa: CASSWGAEAFF; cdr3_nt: TGTGCCAGCAGCTGGGGGGCTGAAGCTTTCTTT
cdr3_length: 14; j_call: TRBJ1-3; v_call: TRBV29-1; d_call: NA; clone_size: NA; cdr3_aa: CSVDLSGDGNTIYF; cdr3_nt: TGCAGCGTTGACCTGTCCGGGGATGGAAACACCATATATTTT
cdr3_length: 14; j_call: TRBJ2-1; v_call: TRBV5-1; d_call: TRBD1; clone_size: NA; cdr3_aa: CASSSRTGWAEQFF; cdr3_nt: TGCGCCAGCAGCTCCAGGACAGGGTGGGCTGAGCAGTTCTTC
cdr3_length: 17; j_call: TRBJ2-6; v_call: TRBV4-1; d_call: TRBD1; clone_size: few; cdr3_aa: CASSPGQGVAGANVLTF; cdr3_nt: TGCGCCAGCAGCCCAGGACAGGGGGTTGCTGGGGCCAACGTCCTGACTTTC
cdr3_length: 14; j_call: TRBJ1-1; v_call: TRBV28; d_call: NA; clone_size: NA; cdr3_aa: CASSLYREGTEAFF; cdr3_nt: TGTGCCAGCAGCCTGTACAGGGAGGGAACTGAAGCTTTCTTT
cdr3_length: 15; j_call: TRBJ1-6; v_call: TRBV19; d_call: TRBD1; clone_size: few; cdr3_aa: CASSRHRGLNSPLHF; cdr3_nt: TGTGCCAGTAGTAGGCACAGGGGGTTAAATTCACCCCTCCACTTT
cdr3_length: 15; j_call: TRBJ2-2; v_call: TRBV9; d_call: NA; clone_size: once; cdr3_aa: CASSVVGGNTGELFF; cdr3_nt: TGTGCCAGCAGCGTTGTGGGAGGGAACACCGGGGAGCTGTTTTTT
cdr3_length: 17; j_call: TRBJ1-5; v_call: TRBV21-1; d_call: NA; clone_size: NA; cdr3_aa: CASSYFPGTGWIKPQHF; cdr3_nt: TGTGCCAGCAGCTACTTCCCGGGGACAGGATGGATCAAGCCCCAGCATTTT
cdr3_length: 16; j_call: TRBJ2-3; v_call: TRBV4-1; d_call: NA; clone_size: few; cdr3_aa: CASRPILRATRDTQYF; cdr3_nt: TGCGCCAGCAGGCCAATATTGCGGGCGACCCGAGATACGCAGTATTTT
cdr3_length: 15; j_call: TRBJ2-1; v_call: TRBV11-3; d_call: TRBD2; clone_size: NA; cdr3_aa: CASSSLAGGTGEQFF; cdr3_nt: TGTGCCAGCAGCTCACTAGCGGGAGGAACGGGTGAGCAGTTCTTC
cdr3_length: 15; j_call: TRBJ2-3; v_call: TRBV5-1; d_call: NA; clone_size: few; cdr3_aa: CASSQLRRSTDTQYF; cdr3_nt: TGCGCCAGCAGCCAGCTCAGGCGCAGCACAGATACGCAGTATTTT
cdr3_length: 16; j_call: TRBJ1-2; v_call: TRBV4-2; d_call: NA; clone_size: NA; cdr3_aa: CASSQDPSRRGSRYTF; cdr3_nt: TGTGCCAGCAGCCAAGATCCAAGTCGGAGGGGCTCGCGCTACACCTTC
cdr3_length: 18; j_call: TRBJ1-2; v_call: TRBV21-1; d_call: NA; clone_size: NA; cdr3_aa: CASSKALLGQGKVYGYTF; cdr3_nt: TGTGCCAGCAGCAAAGCGCTTTTAGGGCAGGGAAAGGTCTATGGCTACACCTTC
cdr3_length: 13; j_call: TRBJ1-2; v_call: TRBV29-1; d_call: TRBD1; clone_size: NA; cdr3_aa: CSVEEGASYGYTF; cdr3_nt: TGCAGCGTTGAGGAGGGGGCGAGCTATGGCTACACCTTC
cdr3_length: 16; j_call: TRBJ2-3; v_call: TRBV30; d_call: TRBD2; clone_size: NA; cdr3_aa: CAWGVRGLVNADTQYF; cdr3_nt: TGTGCCTGGGGAGTTCGGGGACTAGTTAATGCAGATACGCAGTATTTT